This entry lists 25 T cell receptor beta chains sequenced from one sample in a study of human T cells and chemical hapten exposure. Time point noted: pre-sensitization, week 0. The treatment denotes: therapeutic diphenylcyclopropenone sensitization with weekly scalp DPC. TCRdb redid the calling of the RACE reads with MiXCR, one entry per CDR3 protein. This table has 350,000 to 400,000 distinct CDR3 sequences, 5% to 6.5% appearing once. The material was whole blood, obtained in connection with sensitization to the hapten diphenylcyclopropenone (DPC). These receptors originate from a woman aged 50 to 60 with alopecia areata. Some clones in this sample may be carry-over from other donors' samples.

The rearrangement joins TRBV24-1 to TRBJ1-1; D is ambiguous. V gave up 6 bases and J gave up 6 bases, with 10 bases separating them. CDR3 length: 12 amino acids. Germline V CDR1 and CDR2: KGHDR, SFDVKD. DNA for the CDR3: TGTGCCACCAGTTCTCCGACCCCTGAAGCTTTCTTT. Translation: CATSSPTPEAFF.

This clonotype was seen a few times. This chain links TRBV13 with TRBJ2-7, with D possibly TRBD2 on 5 matching bases. Trimming stripped 3 bases from V and 4 bases from J, with 16 bases between. Germline values: CDR1 PRHDT, CDR2 FYEKMQ (reference sequence). The length of the CDR3 is 15 residues. CDR3 in DNA: TGTGCCAGCAGCTTCGCAGCGGCAAACGGGTACGAGCAGTACTTC. Its protein product is CASSFAAANGYEQYF.

The table lists this clonotype with many counts. The chain carries TRBV29-1 and TRBJ2-3; a weak D match, TRBD2 (5 bases). This CDR3 contains 13 residues. Looked up from germline, CDR1 is SQVTM and CDR2 is ANQGSEA. Between the trimmed V and J ends, which lost 2 bases and 2 bases, there was a span of 8 bases. CDR3 residues: CSVESSTTDTQYF. Written as DNA, the CDR3 is TGCAGCGTTGAATCTAGCACCACAGATACGCAGTATTTT.

This clonotype turned up a few times. The V and J genes are TRBV21-1 and TRBJ2-5; TRBD1 was called by the table and not checked on the DNA. TRBV21-1 is annotated as a pseudogene. The CDR3 loop spans 20 amino acids. The CDR3 nucleotides read TGTGCCAGCAGCAAAGATAACATGCAGGCAGGGTCATCCCACCAAGAGACCCAGTACTTC. Translated: CASSKDNMQAGSSHQETQYF.

There are many counts of this clonotype. The rearrangement links TRBV18 to TRBJ2-2; D assignment may be TRBD1 or TRBD2 (5 bases each). The CDR3 is made up of 12 amino acids. Germline V gene lookup returns CDR1 KGHSH and CDR2 LQKENI. Trimming left V 3 bases short and J 7 bases short, with 6 bases between. The CDR3 loop reads CASSPGDGELFF. Here the CDR3 DNA reads TGTGCCAGCTCACCGGGGGACGGGGAGCTGTTTTTT.

This clonotype appeared many times. V usage is TRBV27 and J usage is TRBJ1-1; D not resolved. Germline CDR1 and CDR2: MNHEY and SMNVEV (reference sequence). Trimming left V 1 base short and J 1 base short, with 7 bases between. The CDR3 is 14 residues long. Written as DNA, the CDR3 is TGTGCCAGCAGTTTATTGGCCGAGAACACTGAAGCTTTCTTT. Translating gives CASSLLAENTEAFF.

The chain is built from TRBV9 and TRBJ2-1; the D gene is possibly TRBD1 (7 bases). V lost 3 bases and J 9 bases, leaving 19 bases between the germline ends. Looked up from germline, CDR1 is SGDLS and CDR2 is YYNGEE. The length of the CDR3 is 15 residues. CDR3 amino acids: CASSAETGFGSEQFF. The CDR3 DNA is TGTGCCAGCAGCGCAGAGACAGGGTTCGGGAGTGAGCAGTTCTTC.

The CDR3 DNA follows: TGTGCCATCAGCTACAGGGCTCCGGACACTGAAGCTTTCTTT. It encodes CAISYRAPDTEAFF. The J gene is TRBJ1-1, the V gene TRBV10-3; tentatively, D is TRBD1 (6 bases). Germline V gene data show CDR1 as ENHRY and CDR2 as SYGVKD. The ends were cut back, 6 bases at V and 3 bases at J, with 14 bases in the middle. CDR3 length equals 14 residues.

This clonotype showed up many times. The V and J genes are TRBV10-3 and TRBJ2-3, with 7 bases matching TRBD2. J lost 1 base, V lost 5 bases, and 0 bases had no gene match. The CDR3 runs 13 residues. CDR1 is ENHRY and CDR2 is SYGVKD in the germline V gene. The CDR3 nucleotides are TGTGCCATCAGTCGGGGGGGCACAGATACGCAGTATTTT. This encodes CAISRGGTDTQYF.

This clonotype has at least ten counts. The rearrangement joins TRBV29-1 to TRBJ2-2; 9 bases align to TRBD2. CDR1 and CDR2 from the germline V gene are SQVTM and ANQGSEA. This CDR3 is built from 15 residues. V trimming: 4 bases; J trimming: 3 bases; junction bases outside the gene matches: 6. The CDR3 spells CSVVIAGAYTGELFF. CDR3 nucleotides: TGCAGCGTTGTCATAGCGGGAGCGTACACCGGGGAGCTGTTTTTT.

In this sample, this clonotype turned up many times. The chain combines TRBV12-3 or TRBV12-4 with TRBJ1-2, with D hard to call. V was trimmed by 3 bases and J by 1 base, leaving 3 bases between them. The length of the CDR3 is 12 residues. The CDR3 DNA reads as TGTGCCAGCAGTTTGAGTAACTATGGCTACACCTTC. Amino acids: CASSLSNYGYTF.

This clonotype turned up a few times. This chain connects TRBV6-5 to TRBJ1-2, with 9 bases identical to TRBD1. V trimming: 6 bases; J trimming: 3 bases; junction bases outside the gene matches: 5. This CDR3 is 14 amino acids long. Germline V CDR1 and CDR2: MNHEY, SVGAGI. The CDR3 nucleotides are TGTGCCAGCAGGGAGGGACAGGGATACTATGGCTACACCTTC. This encodes CASREGQGYYGYTF.

This clonotype came up many times. The chain carries TRBV5-1 and TRBJ2-2; TRBD2 aligns across 13 bases. The CDR3 covers 16 residues. V was clipped by 6 bases and J by 6 bases; unmatched bases: 8. The germline V gene has CDR1 SGHRS and CDR2 YFSETQ. As DNA, the CDR3 is TGCGCCAGCAAACTAGCGGGAGGGCCGATCGCCGGGGAGCTGTTTTTT. Encoded protein: CASKLAGGPIAGELFF.

This clonotype was seen a handful of times. The chain recombines TRBV14 with TRBJ2-3; 9 nucleotides align to TRBD2. After removal of 4 bases from V and 2 bases from J, the junction contained 7 bases not matched to a gene. The germline V gene has CDR1 SGHDN and CDR2 FVKESK. The CDR3 has 16 amino acids. CDR3 DNA: TGTGCCAGCAGCCCTATAGCGGGAGCCGTCACAGATACGCAGTATTTT. Amino acid sequence: CASSPIAGAVTDTQYF.

This chain links TRBV6-2 or TRBV6-3 with TRBJ2-4; D is ambiguous. The CDR3 runs 12 residues. Per germline, CDR1 MNHEY and CDR2 SVGEGT. Between the trimmed V and J ends, which lost 5 bases and 6 bases, there was a span of 8 bases. CDR3 nucleotide sequence: TGTGCCAGCAGTCTTCGGTTAAACATTCAGTACTTC. Its protein product is CASSLRLNIQYF.

Ten or more counts support this clonotype. The chain combines TRBV20-1 with TRBJ1-5; D gene uncertain. The ends were cut back, 2 bases at V and 8 bases at J, with 7 bases in the middle. The CDR3 sequence is 11 residues long. Germline CDR1 reads DFQATT; CDR2 reads SNEGSKA (reference sequence). For the CDR3, the DNA is TGCAGTGCTAGAATTCGCGAGCCCCAGCATTTT. Its translation: CSARIREPQHF.

The sample holds many counts of this clonotype. The DNA for the CDR3 is TGTGCCAGCAGATACAGGGGGCGAGTCACTGAAGCTTTCTTT. Translation: CASRYRGRVTEAFF. The V gene is TRBV6-5, the J gene TRBJ1-1; 9 bases are a match to TRBD1. CDR3 size: 14 residues. The germline V gene has CDR1 MNHEY and CDR2 SVGAGI. V gave up 6 bases and J gave up 4 bases; unmatched junction bases: 6.

This clonotype was counted ten times or more. This chain links TRBV6-5 with TRBJ2-3, with 10 positions matching TRBD2. Trimming cost V 4 bases and J 5 bases; bases outside gene matches: 6. The length of the CDR3 is 15 residues. Germline V CDR1 and CDR2: MNHEY, SVGAGI. The CDR3 DNA follows: TGTGCCAGCAGTTCCCCTAGCGGGAGTGAAGATACGCAGTATTTT. It is translated as CASSSPSGSEDTQYF.

This clonotype was detected many times. The rearrangement joins TRBV24-1 to TRBJ2-2; 9 positions match TRBD1. Trimming took 9 bases from V and 5 from J; bases not matched to a gene: 9. From germline, CDR1 is KGHDR and CDR2 SFDVKD. The CDR3 runs to 15 residues. CDR3 DNA sequence: TGTGCCACCTCCCAAACAGGGGGCCCTACCGGGGAGCTGTTTTTT. Protein sequence: CATSQTGGPTGELFF.

This chain connects TRBV28 to TRBJ1-6, with TRBD1 matching 7 bases. The germline V gene has CDR1 MDHEN and CDR2 SYDVKM. The trim removed 1 base at V and 8 bases at J, leaving 5 bases unmatched. The CDR3 is made up of 15 amino acids. CDR3 bases: TGTGCCAGCAGTTTATCCGGGACAGTGGATTCACCCCTCCACTTT. Residues: CASSLSGTVDSPLHF.

This clonotype has more than one count but fewer than ten. The gene calls are TRBV6-1 and TRBJ1-2; 11 nucleotides align to TRBD1. The CDR3 totals 14 residues. The germline V gene encodes CDR1 MNHNS and CDR2 SASEGT. V lost 4 bases to trimming and J lost 8 bases; unmatched junction nucleotides: 6. Written as DNA, the CDR3 is TGTGCCAGCAGTGCCCGGGACAGGGGGTCGGGCTACACCTTC. It yields the protein CASSARDRGSGYTF.

V and J are TRBV12-3 or TRBV12-4 and TRBJ1-1; 10 positions match TRBD1. CDR3 size: 15 residues. V was pared by 7 bases and J by 5 bases, with 10 bases of the junction left unmatched. The CDR3 nucleotides are TGTGCCAGCACCGAAGTCCGGGACAGGGGAACTGAAGCTTTCTTT. Protein: CASTEVRDRGTEAFF.

This clonotype was counted many times. V is TRBV5-4 and J is TRBJ2-2, with a possible D match to TRBD1 (5 bases). Germline CDR1 and CDR2: SGHNT and YYREEE (reference sequence). V was clipped by 4 bases and J by 5 bases, with 12 bases between them. This CDR3 region has 14 residues. The CDR3 reads CASSRAGRTGELFF. In DNA, the CDR3 is TGTGCCAGCAGCCGGGCAGGGCGAACCGGGGAGCTGTTTTTT.

This clonotype was seen at least ten times. The chain joins TRBV20-1 to TRBJ2-1; D not certain. V was pared by 2 bases and J by 7 bases, with 6 bases between. This CDR3 region has 11 residues. Germline V gene sequence: CDR1 DFQATT, CDR2 SNEGSKA (reference sequence). The CDR3 DNA reads as TGCAGTGCTAGACTAGTAAATGAGCAGTTCTTC. This gives the protein CSARLVNEQFF.

This clonotype was counted many times. The gene calls are TRBV9 and TRBJ1-3; no reliable D call. From germline, CDR1 is SGDLS and CDR2 YYNGEE. The V gene lost 4 bases and the J gene lost 1 base, with 9 bases spanning the gap. The CDR3 covers 14 residues. The DNA for the CDR3 is TGTGCCAGCAGCTCCGGCGGGTCTGGAAACACCATATATTTT. As protein: CASSSGGSGNTIYF.